This T cell receptor (beta chain) was identified during a study of T cell responses to AZD1222 COVID-19 vaccine. Study-wide results and limits: The study reported that nearly half of spike-specific TCRs target unmutated variant regions. The study found vaccine-associated CD4 TCRs spanning spike, dominant at 160-218 and 743-854. White British people made up most donors, females outnumbered males, and clonal diversity was possibly underestimated.

Produced via immunoSEQ multiplex PCR; TCRdb's table is partial and in-frame only. The sample includes roughly 150,000 clones, approximately 93% seen only once; the top ten take less than 1.5%. There are 12 residues in the CDR3. In the case of this clone: The antigen remains undetermined.

The receptor's source is an adult who received the AZD1222 COVID-19 vaccine. Sequenced here: peripheral blood, sampled 28 days after the second AZD1222 dose. The chain joins TRBV8-2 to TRBJ2-3; no DNA check was done on the table's D call, TRBD2. TRBV8-2 is classified as a pseudogene. CDR3: CGSKDGADTQYF. The DNA for the CDR3 is TGTGGCAGCAAGGACGGGGCAGATACGCAGTATTTT.